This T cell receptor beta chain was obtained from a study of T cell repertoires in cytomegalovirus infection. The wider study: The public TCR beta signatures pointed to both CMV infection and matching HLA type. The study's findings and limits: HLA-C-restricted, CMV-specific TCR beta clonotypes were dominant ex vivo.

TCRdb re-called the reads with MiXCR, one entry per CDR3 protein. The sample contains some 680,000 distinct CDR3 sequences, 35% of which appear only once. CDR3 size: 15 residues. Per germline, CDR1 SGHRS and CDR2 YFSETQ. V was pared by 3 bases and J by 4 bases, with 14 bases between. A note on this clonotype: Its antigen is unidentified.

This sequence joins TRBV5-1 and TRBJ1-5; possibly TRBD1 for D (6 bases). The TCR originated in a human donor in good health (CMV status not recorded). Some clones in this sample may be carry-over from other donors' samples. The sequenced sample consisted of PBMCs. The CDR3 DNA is TGCGCCAGCAGCTATGATGGACAGCTGAATCAGCCCCAGCATTTT. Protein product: CASSYDGQLNQPQHF.